A single sample gave rise to the 11 T cell receptor beta chains below, sequenced in a study of blood T cell repertoires in COVID-19. Sequenced by immunoSEQ multiplex PCR; TCRdb stores in-frame clones only, minus some. Among approximately 200,000 clones listed, roughly 80% were seen once. What was sequenced was peripheral blood. These receptors were collected from a woman older than 75 with COVID-19, enrolled during active disease.

The chain uses TRBV2 and TRBJ2-1; 11 nucleotides align to TRBD2. The CDR3 contains 13 residues. The germline V gene has CDR1 SNHLY and CDR2 FYNNEI. V dropped 11 bases and J dropped 4; count of bases not matched to a gene: 4. The CDR3 is CACGTSGYNEQFF. In nucleotides, the CDR3 is TGTGCCTGCGGGACTAGCGGTTACAATGAGCAGTTCTTC.

The rearrangement joins TRBV7-9 to TRBJ2-1; TRBD2 is a possible D gene (6 bases). The V gene lost 3 bases and the J gene lost 11 bases, with 14 bases spanning the gap. The germline CDR1 and CDR2 sequences are SEHNR and FQNEAQ (reference sequence). The CDR3 spans 13 residues. CDR3 nucleotides: TGTGCCAGCAGCTTGGGGGGAGAAATGAAGCAGTTCTTC. Protein sequence: CASSLGGEMKQFF.

This clone occurred a few times. The same CDR3 can be traced to other DNA sequences in this sample. J is TRBJ1-3 and V is TRBV3-1 (or the pseudogene TRBV3-2), with no clear D. The CDR3 spans 13 residues. The germline V gene encodes CDR1 LGHDT and CDR2 YNNKEL (reference sequence). V lost 3 bases, J lost 4 bases, and 7 bases lay in between. For the CDR3, the DNA is TGTGCCAGCAGCCAGTCGTCCGGAAACACCATATATTTT. It codes for CASSQSSGNTIYF.

The J gene is TRBJ2-5, the V gene TRBV5-1; 15 bases line up with TRBD2. The V segment lost 4 bases and the J segment 0 bases; nucleotides outside the gene matches: 10. The CDR3 length is 19 residues. The germline V gene has CDR1 SGHRS and CDR2 YFSETQ. CDR3 amino acids: CASSRARTSGRGYQETQYF. Here the CDR3 DNA reads TGCGCCAGCAGCCGCGCACGGACTAGCGGGAGGGGGTACCAAGAGACCCAGTACTTC.

This clone appeared a few times. This chain joins TRBV2 and TRBJ2-5; a possible D gene is TRBD2 (6 bases). The length of the CDR3 is 13 residues. The V and J ends lost 7 bases and 10 bases respectively, with 19 bases between them. Germline CDR1 and CDR2: SNHLY and FYNNEI. The CDR3 nucleotides read TGTGCCAGCACGCGGACTACCCCCCGGGACCAGTACTTC. Protein sequence: CASTRTTPRDQYF. Full variable domain (remainder filled in from reference TRBV2 and TRBJ2-5): EPEVTQTPSHQVTQMGQEVILRCVPISNHLYFYWYRQILGQKVEFLVSFYNNEISEKSEIFDDQFSVERPDGSNFTLKIRSTKLEDSAMYFCASTRTTPRDQYFGPGTRLLVL.

The chain combines TRBV14 with TRBJ1-6; D remains unclear. Germline-derived CDR1 and CDR2 are SGHDN and FVKESK. The CDR3 spans 13 residues. Trimming removed 0 bases at V and 9 bases at J, with 6 bases between. The CDR3 spells CASSQDPGSPLHF. The DNA for the CDR3 is TGTGCCAGCAGCCAAGATCCAGGTTCACCCCTCCACTTT.

The chain employs TRBV7-6 and TRBJ2-1; maybe TRBD2 (5 bases). Germline V CDR1 and CDR2: SGHVS, FNYEAQ. The CDR3 extends over 13 amino acids. With 1 base removed from V and 9 bases from J, the gap between germline ends came to 10 bases. CDR3: CASSLGSGGEQFF. For the CDR3, the DNA is TGTGCCAGCAGCTTAGGAAGCGGTGGTGAGCAGTTCTTC.

CDR3 nucleotides: TGTGCCAGCAGTCCTAGCGGGGGGGCTTTCGATGAGCAGTTCTTC. It specifies CASSPSGGAFDEQFF. The rearrangement joins TRBV6-5 to TRBJ2-1; 12 bases map to TRBD2. This CDR3 is built from 15 residues. Germline V lookup: CDR1 MNHEY, CDR2 SVGAGI. Trimming at V came to 5 bases and at J to 8 bases, leaving 7 bases not matched to a gene.

V gene TRBV11-1 combines with J gene TRBJ1-2; D unresolved. The ends were cut back, 2 bases at V and 2 bases at J, with 9 bases in the middle. CDR1 is SGHAT and CDR2 is FQDESV in the germline V gene (reference sequence). CDR3 size: 14 residues. CDR3 DNA: TGTGCCAGCAGCTTACGTTCAGGCAACTATGGCTACACCTTC. Translation: CASSLRSGNYGYTF.

The CDR3 region is CSVGGGHGRATNEKLFF. CDR3 DNA sequence: TGCAGCGTGGGCGGGGGACACGGTCGAGCAACTAATGAAAAACTGTTTTTT. The chain carries TRBV29-1 and TRBJ1-4; D possibly corresponds to TRBD1 (6 bases). Trimming removed 6 bases from V and 0 bases from J, with 20 bases in between. The CDR3 has 17 amino acids. Germline V CDR1 and CDR2: SQVTM, ANQGSEA.

This clone was counted once. This rearrangement joins TRBV9 to TRBJ2-4; D possibly corresponds to TRBD2 (5 bases). Germline-derived CDR1 and CDR2 are SGDLS and YYNGEE. This CDR3 is built from 16 residues. Trimming cost V 3 bases and J 1 base, with 14 bases left between them. CDR3 DNA: TGTGCCAGCAGCGCGAGCCCCGGCGGGGCCAAAAACATTCAGTACTTC. It codes for CASSASPGGAKNIQYF.